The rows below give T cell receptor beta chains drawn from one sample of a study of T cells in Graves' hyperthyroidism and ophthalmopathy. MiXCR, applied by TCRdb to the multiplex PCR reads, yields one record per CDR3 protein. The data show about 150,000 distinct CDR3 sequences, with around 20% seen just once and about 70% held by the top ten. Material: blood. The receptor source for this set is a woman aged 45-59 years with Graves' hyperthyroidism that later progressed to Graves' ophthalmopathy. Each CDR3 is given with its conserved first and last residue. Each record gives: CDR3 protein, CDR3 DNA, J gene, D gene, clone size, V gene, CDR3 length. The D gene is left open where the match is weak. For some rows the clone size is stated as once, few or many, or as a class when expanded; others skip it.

CDR3: CASSYQLNTEAFF
DNA: TGTGCCAGCAGTTATCAACTGAACACTGAAGCTTTCTTT
J: TRBJ1-1
D: NA
size: many
V: TRBV6-1
length: 13

CDR3: CASSEGTSGYYEQYF
DNA: TGTGCCAGCAGTGAAGGGACTAGCGGCTACTACGAGCAGTACTTC
J: TRBJ2-7
D: TRBD2
size: many
V: TRBV2
length: 15

CDR3: CASSRVRVGGTPWEQYF
DNA: TGTGCCAGCAGCCGAGTTCGTGTAGGGGGGACTCCTTGGGAGCAGTACTTC
J: TRBJ2-7
D: NA
size: NA
V: TRBV3-1
length: 17

CDR3: CASSYRALFDTQYF
DNA: TGTGCCAGCAGTTACAGGGCCCTTTTTGATACGCAGTATTTT
J: TRBJ2-3
D: NA
size: few
V: TRBV6-2/TRBV6-3
length: 14

CDR3: CASSKRSWKRDSTDTQYF
DNA: TGTGCCAGCAGCAAACGAAGTTGGAAGCGGGATAGCACAGATACGCAGTATTTT
J: TRBJ2-3
D: TRBD2
size: NA
V: TRBV28
length: 18

CDR3: CASSLLAGETQYF
DNA: TGTGCCAGCAGTTTACTAGCGGGAGAGACCCAGTACTTC
J: TRBJ2-5
D: TRBD2
size: many
V: TRBV12-3/TRBV12-4
length: 13

CDR3: CATMRAKWTGSPHNSPLHF
DNA: TGTGCCACCATGAGGGCCAAATGGACAGGGAGTCCTCATAATTCACCCCTCCACTTT
J: TRBJ1-6
D: TRBD1
size: many
V: TRBV6-1
length: 19

CDR3: CASSPGQGGQPQHF
DNA: TGTGCCAGCAGCCCCGGGCAGGGGGGTCAGCCCCAGCATTTT
J: TRBJ1-5
D: TRBD1
size: few
V: TRBV6-1
length: 14

CDR3: CSATRLAESSYEQYF
DNA: TGCAGTGCCACCCGACTAGCGGAAAGCTCCTACGAGCAGTACTTC
J: TRBJ2-7
D: TRBD2
size: NA
V: TRBV20-1
length: 15

CDR3: CASSLGLAGAPDTQYF
DNA: TGTGCCAGCAGCCTAGGACTAGCGGGAGCTCCAGATACGCAGTATTTT
J: TRBJ2-3
D: TRBD2
size: many
V: TRBV12-3/TRBV12-4
length: 16

CDR3: CASSEAGRAYNEQFF
DNA: TGTGCCAGCAGTGAAGCAGGGCGCGCCTACAATGAGCAGTTCTTC
J: TRBJ2-1
D: NA
size: few
V: TRBV6-1
length: 15

CDR3: CATAGQGADYEQYF
DNA: TGTGCCACGGCGGGGCAGGGGGCTGATTACGAGCAGTACTTC
J: TRBJ2-7
D: TRBD1
size: NA
V: TRBV19
length: 14

CDR3: CASSFGLPPDTQYF
DNA: TGTGCCAGCAGTTTTGGACTTCCTCCAGATACGCAGTATTTT
J: TRBJ2-3
D: NA
size: NA
V: TRBV12-3/TRBV12-4
length: 14

CDR3: CASSAYPRGSSYEQYF
DNA: TGTGCCAGCAGCGCGTACCCCAGGGGTAGCTCCTACGAGCAGTACTTC
J: TRBJ2-7
D: NA
size: NA
V: TRBV11-1
length: 16

CDR3: CAISEGGRVNTEAFF
DNA: TGTGCCATCAGTGAGGGGGGTAGGGTTAACACTGAAGCTTTCTTT
J: TRBJ1-1
D: NA
size: many
V: TRBV10-3
length: 15

CDR3: CASSRQISGNTIYF
DNA: TGTGCCAGCAGCCGACAGATCTCTGGAAACACCATATATTTT
J: TRBJ1-3
D: NA
size: many
V: TRBV2
length: 14

CDR3: CASSPRRQATEAFF
DNA: TGTGCCAGCAGCCCAAGGAGGCAGGCCACTGAAGCTTTCTTT
J: TRBJ1-1
D: NA
size: many
V: TRBV3-1
length: 14

CDR3: CASSYRGYEQYF
DNA: TGTGCCAGCAGTTACAGGGGGTACGAGCAGTACTTC
J: TRBJ2-7
D: NA
size: many
V: TRBV6-5
length: 12

CDR3: CASSRLAGGSDEQFF
DNA: TGTGCCAGCAGCCGACTAGCGGGGGGTAGTGATGAGCAGTTCTTC
J: TRBJ2-1
D: TRBD2
size: NA
V: TRBV3-1
length: 15

CDR3: CASSTTGGDTEAFF
DNA: TGTGCCAGCAGCACGACAGGGGGAGACACTGAAGCTTTCTTT
J: TRBJ1-1
D: TRBD1
size: NA
V: TRBV28
length: 14

CDR3: CSVEGGLAGAQDTQYF
DNA: TGCAGCGTTGAAGGAGGGCTAGCGGGAGCCCAAGATACGCAGTATTTT
J: TRBJ2-3
D: TRBD2
size: few
V: TRBV29-1
length: 16

CDR3: CSVGTSGSGRGEQFF
DNA: TGCAGCGTCGGGACTAGCGGGAGCGGGCGTGGTGAGCAGTTCTTC
J: TRBJ2-1
D: TRBD2
size: NA
V: TRBV29-1
length: 15

CDR3: CASSEGSRETQYF
DNA: TGTGCCAGCAGTGAGGGGAGTCGGGAGACCCAGTACTTC
J: TRBJ2-5
D: NA
size: NA
V: TRBV25-1
length: 13

CDR3: CASSMVAGVSYEQYF
DNA: TGTGCCAGTAGTATGGTAGCGGGGGTCTCCTACGAGCAGTACTTC
J: TRBJ2-7
D: TRBD2
size: few
V: TRBV19
length: 15

CDR3: CASSQETRGFSDNSPLHF
DNA: TGCGCCAGCAGCCAAGAAACGCGGGGCTTTAGCGATAATTCACCCCTCCACTTT
J: TRBJ1-6
D: NA
size: many
V: TRBV4-1
length: 18

CDR3: CASSEAQGRTEAFF
DNA: TGTGCCAGCAGTGAGGCACAGGGGAGGACTGAAGCTTTCTTT
J: TRBJ1-1
D: TRBD1
size: few
V: TRBV6-1
length: 14

CDR3: CASSLGGIQETQYF
DNA: TGTGCCAGCAGCCTGGGAGGTATACAAGAGACCCAGTACTTC
J: TRBJ2-5
D: NA
size: NA
V: TRBV28
length: 14

CDR3: CASSLSLAATDTQYF
DNA: TGTGCCAGCAGTTTATCACTAGCGGCTACAGATACGCAGTATTTT
J: TRBJ2-3
D: TRBD2
size: many
V: TRBV12-3/TRBV12-4
length: 15

CDR3: CASSVAPDRAAEAFF
DNA: TGTGCCAGCAGCGTAGCCCCGGACAGGGCGGCTGAAGCTTTCTTT
J: TRBJ1-1
D: TRBD1
size: NA
V: TRBV9
length: 15

CDR3: CASSLAGTPKGTGELFF
DNA: TGCGCCAGCAGCTTGGCGGGGACTCCGAAGGGCACCGGGGAGCTGTTTTTT
J: TRBJ2-2
D: NA
size: many
V: TRBV5-1
length: 17

CDR3: CATLPRQAGYNSPLHF
DNA: TGTGCCACCCTACCAAGACAGGCCGGCTATAATTCACCCCTCCACTTT
J: TRBJ1-6
D: NA
size: many
V: TRBV2
length: 16

CDR3: CASGPHLETQYF
DNA: TGTGCCAGCGGGCCCCATTTGGAGACCCAGTACTTC
J: TRBJ2-5
D: NA
size: few
V: TRBV7-9
length: 12

CDR3: CASSQDTVNQPQHF
DNA: TGTGCCAGCAGCCAAGATACGGTTAATCAGCCCCAGCATTTT
J: TRBJ1-5
D: NA
size: many
V: TRBV3-1
length: 14

CDR3: CASSLPGQEGIDTQYF
DNA: TGTGCCAGCAGCTTGCCCGGACAAGAGGGGATAGATACGCAGTATTTT
J: TRBJ2-3
D: NA
size: many
V: TRBV5-8
length: 16

CDR3: CSARTGQRGNYGYTF
DNA: TGCAGTGCTCGGACAGGCCAGCGGGGTAACTATGGCTACACCTTC
J: TRBJ1-2
D: TRBD1
size: once
V: TRBV20-1
length: 15

CDR3: CSAEVQHSSYEQYF
DNA: TGCAGTGCAGAGGTCCAGCACAGCTCCTACGAGCAGTACTTC
J: TRBJ2-7
D: NA
size: many
V: TRBV20-1
length: 14

CDR3: CSASNRYSNQPQHF
DNA: TGCAGTGCTAGTAACAGATATAGCAATCAGCCCCAGCATTTT
J: TRBJ1-5
D: NA
size: NA
V: TRBV20-1
length: 14

CDR3: CASSPMGARQYF
DNA: TGTGCCAGCAGTCCCATGGGCGCGCGCCAGTACTTC
J: TRBJ2-5
D: NA
size: NA
V: TRBV7-2
length: 12

CDR3: CASGTSYEQYF
DNA: TGTGCCAGCGGAACGTCCTACGAGCAGTACTTC
J: TRBJ2-7
D: NA
size: many
V: TRBV28
length: 11

CDR3: CSASPGITEAFF
DNA: TGCAGTGCTAGCCCAGGGATCACTGAAGCTTTCTTT
J: TRBJ1-1
D: NA
size: many
V: TRBV20-1
length: 12

CDR3: CASSVVVGGPGDTQYF
DNA: TGTGCCAGCAGCGTAGTGGTGGGAGGGCCGGGAGATACGCAGTATTTT
J: TRBJ2-3
D: TRBD2
size: few
V: TRBV9
length: 16

CDR3: CASRIGGNTIYF
DNA: TGTGCCAGCAGAATAGGGGGAAACACCATATATTTT
J: TRBJ1-3
D: NA
size: NA
V: TRBV28
length: 12

CDR3: CASRSGSYEQYF
DNA: TGTGCCAGCCGGAGCGGGAGTTACGAGCAGTACTTC
J: TRBJ2-7
D: TRBD2
size: many
V: TRBV28
length: 12

CDR3: CASSPRTSVWNEQFF
DNA: TGTGCCAGCAGCCCCCGGACTAGCGTGTGGAATGAGCAGTTCTTC
J: TRBJ2-1
D: TRBD2
size: NA
V: TRBV11-2
length: 15

CDR3: CASSFAGTAAKQFF
DNA: TGTGCCAGCAGCTTTGCCGGGACGGCAGCCAAGCAGTTCTTC
J: TRBJ2-1
D: NA
size: many
V: TRBV5-5
length: 14

CDR3: CAWSVLRGLSTEAFF
DNA: TGTGCCTGGAGTGTACTTAGGGGTTTGAGCACTGAAGCTTTCTTT
J: TRBJ1-1
D: NA
size: NA
V: TRBV30
length: 15

CDR3: CAISDYRGMNTEAFF
DNA: TGTGCCATCAGTGACTACAGGGGCATGAACACTGAAGCTTTCTTT
J: TRBJ1-1
D: TRBD1
size: many
V: TRBV10-3
length: 15

CDR3: CASSLRQGPNYGYTF
DNA: TGTGCCAGCAGTTTGAGACAGGGTCCCAACTATGGCTACACCTTC
J: TRBJ1-2
D: TRBD1
size: NA
V: TRBV28
length: 15

CDR3: CTGSPYSSGRALDNEQFF
DNA: TGTACCGGCAGCCCGTACTCTAGCGGGAGGGCCCTAGACAATGAGCAGTTCTTC
J: TRBJ2-1
D: TRBD2
size: NA
V: TRBV12-3/TRBV12-4
length: 18

CDR3: CVSSLNHPRNTIYF
DNA: TGTGTCAGCAGTTTAAATCACCCTCGAAACACCATATATTTT
J: TRBJ1-3
D: NA
size: once
V: TRBV28
length: 14

CDR3: CASSLTGGTEAFF
DNA: TGTGCCAGCAGCCTCACAGGGGGCACTGAAGCTTTCTTT
J: TRBJ1-1
D: TRBD1
size: many
V: TRBV7-9
length: 13

CDR3: CASLTGGGQPQHF
DNA: TGTGCCAGCCTTACAGGGGGCGGGCAGCCCCAGCATTTT
J: TRBJ1-5
D: TRBD1
size: many
V: TRBV28
length: 13